These T cell receptor beta chains were read from a single sample in a study of identical twins. One entry per CDR3 protein, called by TCRdb with MiXCR from the 5' RACE reads. This sample has hundreds of thousands of distinct CDR3 sequences, with over 11% found just once. Sequenced sample: memory (CD45RO+) T cells sorted from blood. These receptors all come from a woman aged 18-29 years in good health. Each CDR3 is given with its conserved first and last residue. A D gene is named only where the DNA matches it firmly. Clone size, where shown, is once, few, many, or a class for clones that have expanded.

d_call	v_call	cdr3_length	j_call	clone_size	cdr3_aa	cdr3_nt
.	TRBV4-3	17	TRBJ2-7	.	CASSQAGSGSDTYEQYF	TGCGCCAGCAGCCAAGCGGGGAGCGGGTCGGATACCTACGAGCAGTACTTC
.	TRBV12-3/TRBV12-4	15	TRBJ1-5	.	CASSLGTGSGQPQHF	TGTGCCAGCAGTTTGGGGACCGGGTCGGGTCAGCCCCAGCATTTT
.	TRBV29-1	13	TRBJ2-5	few	CSVAGDGGETQYF	TGCAGCGTTGCAGGTGACGGAGGAGAGACCCAGTACTTC
.	TRBV6-6	13	TRBJ2-2	.	CASSWGDTGELFF	TGTGCCAGCAGTTGGGGTGACACCGGGGAGCTGTTTTTT
TRBD2	TRBV7-7	15	TRBJ2-1	.	CASSTGTSGLDEQFF	TGTGCCAGCAGTACGGGAACTAGCGGACTTGATGAGCAGTTCTTC
.	TRBV7-8	15	TRBJ2-1	.	CASSASTTSGNEQFF	TGTGCCAGCAGCGCATCCACGACTTCGGGCAATGAGCAGTTCTTC
.	TRBV29-1	15	TRBJ1-1	many	CSVSPGWGMNTEAFF	TGCAGCGTTTCCCCAGGCTGGGGGATGAACACTGAAGCTTTCTTT
.	TRBV18	13	TRBJ1-1	.	CASSRDPNTEAFF	TGTGCCAGCTCACGGGACCCGAACACTGAAGCTTTCTTT
TRBD2	TRBV4-3	17	TRBJ2-3	few	CASSQEGLAGGTDTQYF	TGCGCCAGCAGCCAAGAGGGACTAGCGGGAGGAACAGATACGCAGTATTTT
.	TRBV2	15	TRBJ1-2	few	CASSELDSSNYGYTF	TGTGCCAGCAGTGAATTGGACAGTTCTAACTATGGCTACACCTTC
.	TRBV6-9	12	TRBJ1-2	.	CARHRDTYGYTF	TGTGCCAGGCACCGGGACACCTATGGCTACACCTTC
TRBD2	TRBV9	13	TRBJ2-7	few	CASSVGTGGEQYF	TGTGCCAGCAGCGTAGGGACGGGAGGCGAGCAGTACTTC
.	TRBV5-1	13	TRBJ2-7	many	CASSENRDYEQYF	TGCGCCAGCAGCGAAAACCGGGACTACGAGCAGTACTTC
.	TRBV10-3	13	TRBJ1-2	.	CAISENYNYGYTF	TGTGCCATCAGTGAGAATTACAACTATGGCTACACCTTC
.	TRBV7-2	14	TRBJ2-7	.	CASSFRQGINEQYF	TGTGCCAGCAGCTTCCGGCAGGGAATTAACGAGCAGTACTTC
.	TRBV7-2	14	TRBJ2-7	few	CASSLARLGGEQYF	TGTGCCAGCAGCTTGGCCCGTTTGGGGGGTGAGCAGTACTTC
TRBD1	TRBV20-1	13	TRBJ2-7	.	CSAELTGGNEQYF	TGCAGTGCTGAACTGACAGGGGGCAACGAGCAGTACTTC
TRBD1	TRBV12-3/TRBV12-4	15	TRBJ2-3	.	CASSAQGAVTDTQYF	TGTGCCAGCAGTGCGCAGGGGGCGGTCACCGATACGCAGTATTTT
.	TRBV7-8	16	TRBJ2-3	.	CASSLFRGASTDTQYF	TGTGCCAGCAGCTTATTTCGGGGGGCGAGCACGGATACGCAGTATTTT
TRBD1	TRBV7-2	14	TRBJ2-7	few	CASSLQGALREQYF	TGTGCCAGCAGCTTACAGGGGGCATTAAGGGAGCAGTACTTC
.	TRBV4-2	15	TRBJ2-7	.	CASSQNPTSSYEQYF	TGTGCCAGCAGCCAAAACCCAACCTCCTCTTACGAGCAGTACTTC
.	TRBV5-1	15	TRBJ2-7	few	CASSWNGGGAYEQYF	TGCGCCAGCAGCTGGAACGGGGGAGGAGCCTACGAGCAGTACTTC
.	TRBV16	12	TRBJ2-7	few	CASSPDREGEYF	TGTGCCAGCAGCCCTGACAGGGAGGGAGAGTACTTC
.	TRBV6-1	15	TRBJ2-2	few	CASHSGGAGTGELFF	TGTGCCAGCCATTCGGGCGGGGCTGGGACCGGGGAGCTGTTTTTT
TRBD2	TRBV6-2/TRBV6-3	16	TRBJ2-1	.	CASTLGGSGSSHEQFF	TGTGCCAGCACTCTGGGGGGAAGCGGGAGTTCGCATGAGCAGTTCTTC
TRBD2	TRBV5-4	13	TRBJ2-5	.	CASSSAGLETQYF	TGTGCCAGCAGCTCAGCGGGGTTGGAGACCCAGTACTTC
TRBD2	TRBV18	15	TRBJ2-1	few	CASSPSGRSLNEQFF	TGTGCCAGCTCACCAAGCGGGAGGTCCCTAAATGAGCAGTTCTTC
.	TRBV30	14	TRBJ2-3	.	CAWSWGASTDTQYF	TGTGCCTGGAGTTGGGGGGCAAGCACAGATACGCAGTATTTT